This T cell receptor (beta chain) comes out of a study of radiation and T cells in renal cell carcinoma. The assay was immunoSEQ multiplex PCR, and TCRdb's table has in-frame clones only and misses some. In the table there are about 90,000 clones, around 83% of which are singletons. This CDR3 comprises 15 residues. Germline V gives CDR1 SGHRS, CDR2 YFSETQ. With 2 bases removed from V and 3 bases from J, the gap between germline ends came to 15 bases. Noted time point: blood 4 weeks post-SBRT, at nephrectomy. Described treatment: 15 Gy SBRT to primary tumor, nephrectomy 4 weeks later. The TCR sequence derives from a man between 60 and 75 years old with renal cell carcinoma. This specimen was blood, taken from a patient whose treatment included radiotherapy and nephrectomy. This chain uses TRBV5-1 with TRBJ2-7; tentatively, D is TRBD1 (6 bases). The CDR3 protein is CASSFKVSGDYEQYF. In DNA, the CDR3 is TGCGCCAGCAGCTTCAAGGTCTCAGGGGACTACGAGCAGTACTTC. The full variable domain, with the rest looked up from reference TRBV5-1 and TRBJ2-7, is KAGVTQTPRYLIKTRGQQVTLSCSPISGHRSVSWYQQTPGQGLQFLFEYFSETQRNKGNFPGRFSGRQFSNSRSEMNVSTLELGDSALYLCASSFKVSGDYEQYFGPGTRLTVT.